The 26 T cell receptor beta chains given below trace back to one sample, sequenced in a study of blood T cell repertoires in COVID-19. Profiled with immunoSEQ multiplex PCR; TCRdb holds only in-frame clones, not every one. The table lists 170,000 or so clones, 88% of them singletons. Sequencing used PBMCs or T cells enriched from blood (not recorded which). All receptors derive from a woman under 30 who had recovered from COVID-19.

The rearrangement uses TRBV7-2 and TRBJ1-1; perhaps TRBD1 as D (6 bases). There are 15 residues in the CDR3. Trimming took 3 bases from V and 3 from J, leaving 14 bases between them. The germline V gene encodes CDR1 SGHTA and CDR2 FQGNSA. CDR3 sequence (DNA): TGTGCCAGCAGCTTTGCAGGGGATGCGGACACTGAAGCTTTCTTT. As protein: CASSFAGDADTEAFF.

This chain connects TRBV28 to TRBJ1-2; maybe TRBD1 (6 bases). V lost 5 bases and J lost 8, with 15 bases in between. The CDR3 runs to 13 residues. CDR1 and CDR2 from the germline V gene are MDHEN and SYDVKM. CDR3 loop: CASSAHRVGGYTF. The CDR3 coding sequence is TGTGCCAGCAGTGCTCACAGGGTCGGAGGCTACACCTTC.

This chain links TRBV6-6 with TRBJ2-3; D unresolved. V was clipped by 2 bases and J by 2 bases, with 8 bases between them. The CDR3 loop spans 14 amino acids. Germline-derived CDR1 and CDR2 are MNHNY and SVGAGI (reference sequence). The CDR3 protein is CASSYPRPTDTQYF. The CDR3 DNA follows: TGTGCCAGCAGTTACCCCAGGCCCACAGATACGCAGTATTTT.

The J gene is TRBJ2-2, the V gene TRBV2; 9 bases fit TRBD1. CDR1 is SNHLY and CDR2 is FYNNEI in the germline V gene. With 6 bases clipped from V and 6 bases from J, the junction kept 5 bases outside the gene matches. The CDR3 spans 14 residues. In DNA form, the CDR3 reads TGTGCCAGCAGGCAAGACAGGGGGGCCGGGGAGCTGTTTTTT. Protein product: CASRQDRGAGELFF.

The gene calls are TRBV19 and TRBJ1-1; 7 bases agree with TRBD1. Unmatched junction bases numbered 12, after V lost 8 bases and J lost 3 bases. Germline CDR1 is LNHDA and CDR2 is SQIVND (reference sequence). The CDR3 extends over 15 amino acids. This CDR3 reads CASRGQELRDTEAFF. In DNA form, the CDR3 reads TGTGCCAGTCGAGGACAGGAGCTTAGGGACACTGAAGCTTTCTTT.

This chain links TRBV7-2 with TRBJ2-4; 7 nucleotides align to TRBD1. Trimming at V came to 3 bases and at J to 4 bases, leaving 3 bases not matched to a gene. Germline V gene lookup returns CDR1 SGHTA and CDR2 FQGNSA. This CDR3 is built from 14 residues. CDR3 coding DNA: TGTGCCAGCAGCTTTGGGGACAGTAAAAACATTCAGTACTTC. It yields the protein CASSFGDSKNIQYF.

The chain is built from TRBV28 and TRBJ2-7; D perhaps matches TRBD1 (6 bases). Germline V gene sequence: CDR1 MDHEN, CDR2 SYDVKM. The CDR3 has 13 residues. The V gene lost 7 bases and the J gene lost 2 bases, with 12 bases spanning the gap. The CDR3 sequence is CASISGTPYEQYF. CDR3 coding DNA: TGTGCCAGCATCTCCGGGACACCCTACGAGCAGTACTTC.

The rearrangement joins TRBV9 to TRBJ2-7; D is perhaps TRBD1 (6 bases). V was shortened by 0 bases and J by 9 bases, with 19 bases between the two germline ends. CDR1 and CDR2 from the germline V gene are SGDLS and YYNGEE. The CDR3 contains 15 residues. CDR3 nucleotides: TGTGCCAGCAGCGTAGGGACAGAACTAGTTTTTGTGCAGTACTTC. Translating it yields CASSVGTELVFVQYF.

This clone was detected only once. J is TRBJ2-7 and V is TRBV5-8; the match to TRBD1 covers 9 bases. Germline V CDR1 and CDR2: SGHTS, YDEGEE. The trim removed 4 bases at V and 5 bases at J, leaving 7 bases unmatched. This CDR3 comprises 14 residues. Written as DNA, the CDR3 is TGTGCCAGCAGCCGCTGGACAGGGGAGGACGAGCAGTACTTC. It codes for CASSRWTGEDEQYF.

The table lists this clone with a few counts. This chain connects TRBV12-3 or TRBV12-4 to TRBJ2-7; D may be TRBD2 (5 bases). The CDR3 has 12 residues. Trimming stripped 8 bases from V and 4 bases from J, with 12 bases between. The CDR3 region is CASGETSYEQYF. CDR3 DNA sequence: TGTGCCAGCGGGGAAACTAGTTACGAGCAGTACTTC.

This clone turned up a few times. Within the sample, other DNA sequences also encode this same CDR3. The chain carries TRBV9 and TRBJ1-1, with D perhaps matching TRBD1 (5 bases). V dropped 4 bases and J dropped 1 base, with 8 bases sitting between them. Germline CDR1 and CDR2: SGDLS and YYNGEE. The CDR3 sequence is 13 residues long. CDR3 amino acids: CASSPGGNTEAFF. CDR3 nucleotide sequence: TGTGCCAGCAGCCCCGGGGGGAACACTGAAGCTTTCTTT.

The rearrangement joins TRBV7-9 to TRBJ1-1, with 8 bases identical to TRBD1. The V gene's germline CDR1 is SEHNR and CDR2 FQNEAQ (reference sequence). This CDR3 region has 13 residues. V trimming: 5 bases; J trimming: 5 bases; junction bases outside the gene matches: 4. This CDR3 is CASSRGQATEAFF. The CDR3 DNA reads as TGTGCCAGCAGCAGGGGACAGGCTACTGAAGCTTTCTTT.

The rearrangement uses TRBV6-7 and TRBJ2-1; TRBD2 is a possible D gene (5 bases). TRBV6-7 is sorted into the ORF group, with uncertain function. V was clipped by 6 bases and J by 5 bases, with 17 bases between them. This CDR3 contains 15 residues. DNA of the CDR3: TGTGCCAGCAGCACCCCCGGGCTAGCAAACAATGAGCAGTTCTTC. It translates to CASSTPGLANNEQFF.

The V gene is TRBV6-6, the J gene TRBJ2-7, with 8 nucleotides matching TRBD1. Germline-derived CDR1 and CDR2 are MNHNY and SVGAGI (reference sequence). The CDR3 is 15 amino acids. Unmatched junction bases numbered 7, after V lost 6 bases and J lost 0 bases. The DNA for the CDR3 is TGTGCCAGCAGCCTCGACAGGGGAGGCTCCTACGAGCAGTACTTC. Encoded protein: CASSLDRGGSYEQYF.

V gene TRBV29-1 combines with J gene TRBJ2-2, with D perhaps TRBD2 (5 bases). CDR3 length: 13 residues. Trimming took off 2 bases at V and 6 bases at J, with 10 bases between the two ends. The germline V gene encodes CDR1 SQVTM and CDR2 ANQGSEA. The CDR3 bases are TGCAGCGTTGAATCGGCTAGCTCCGGGGAGCTGTTTTTT. Its translation: CSVESASSGELFF.

The chain is built from TRBV7-2 and TRBJ2-2, with D maybe TRBD1 (6 bases). The V end lost 5 bases, the J end lost 3 bases, and 13 bases lay between the germline ends. Germline V gene data show CDR1 as SGHTA and CDR2 as FQGNSA. This CDR3 region has 15 residues. The CDR3 DNA reads as TGTGCCAGCAGCGGCCTGGGGGCGGACACCGGGGAGCTGTTTTTT. It is translated as CASSGLGADTGELFF.

V is TRBV7-2 and J is TRBJ1-2, with 7 bases that match TRBD1. Losses at the gene ends were 4 bases for V and 4 bases for J; bases not matched to a gene: 15. The CDR3 has 17 residues. From germline, CDR1 is SGHTA and CDR2 FQGNSA. CDR3 bases: TGTGCCAGCAGCTCACCACCCGGGGCAGGGGGTAGCTATGGCTACACCTTC. Translated, it gives CASSSPPGAGGSYGYTF.

Turning to this clone: Other DNA sequences in the sample encode the same CDR3. The chain links TRBV7-9 to TRBJ1-6; D is ambiguous. The ends were cut back, 1 base at V and 0 bases at J, with 7 bases in the middle. Per germline, CDR1 SEHNR and CDR2 FQNEAQ (reference sequence). This CDR3 is 16 amino acids long. The DNA of the CDR3 is TGTGCCAGCAGCTTAGGAGGGTCCTCCTATAATTCACCCCTCCACTTT. It is translated as CASSLGGSSYNSPLHF.

This clone was seen more than once but under ten times. The V and J genes are TRBV27 and TRBJ2-3; 8 bases are a match to TRBD2. With V trimmed by 0 bases and J by 0 bases, 20 bases remained unmatched. The CDR3 is made up of 22 amino acids. From germline, CDR1 is MNHEY and CDR2 SMNVEV (reference sequence). CDR3 nucleotide sequence: TGTGCCAGCAGTTTATCGGGTTTCCCGCGGATGACTAGCGCCACTAGCACAGATACGCAGTATTTT. Encoded protein: CASSLSGFPRMTSATSTDTQYF.

This chain connects TRBV7-8 to TRBJ2-7; a weak D match, TRBD2 (6 bases). This CDR3 has 12 amino acids. CDR1 SGHVS and CDR2 FQNEAQ come from the germline V gene. CDR3 DNA sequence: TGTGCGGCGGGACCGGGCTCCTACGAGCAGTACTTC. Amino acid sequence: CAAGPGSYEQYF.

This sequence joins TRBV6-6 and TRBJ2-5; perhaps TRBD2 as D (6 bases). V was cut by 0 bases and J by 5 bases, with 10 bases left in between. This CDR3 has 14 amino acids. CDR1 and CDR2 from the germline V gene are MNHNY and SVGAGI (reference sequence). The CDR3 region is CASSYSTGRETQYF. For the CDR3, the DNA is TGTGCCAGCAGTTACTCTACGGGGAGGGAGACCCAGTACTTC.

The chain couples TRBV3-1 (or the pseudogene TRBV3-2) to TRBJ2-3; D unresolved. Germline CDR1 reads LGHDT; CDR2 reads YNNKEL (reference sequence). V was trimmed by 1 base and J by 0 bases, leaving 11 bases between them. The CDR3 has 16 amino acids. The CDR3 nucleotides are TGTGCCAGCAGCCAAGGACTGGAAACTAGCACAGATACGCAGTATTTT. This translates into CASSQGLETSTDTQYF.

The V and J genes are TRBV28 and TRBJ1-1; no reliable D call. Trimming stripped 6 bases from V and 4 bases from J, with 12 bases between. Germline CDR1 is MDHEN and CDR2 is SYDVKM. This CDR3 is built from 13 residues. The CDR3 DNA reads TGTGCCAGCAGCCACCCGGCGGGCACTGAAGCTTTCTTT. Protein sequence: CASSHPAGTEAFF.

V usage is TRBV29-1 and J usage is TRBJ1-1, with 9 bases matching TRBD1. The CDR3 consists of 13 residues. CDR1 SQVTM and CDR2 ANQGSEA come from the germline V gene. The V gene end was trimmed by 4 bases and the J gene end by 1 base; junction bases not matched to a gene: 1. As DNA, the CDR3 is TGCAGCGTTGGGGACAGGGAGAACACTGAAGCTTTCTTT. It specifies CSVGDRENTEAFF.

The rearrangement links TRBV28 to TRBJ2-1, with D uncertain. Trimming removed 6 bases at V and 7 bases at J, with 10 bases between. The CDR3 extends over 12 amino acids. CDR1 and CDR2 from the germline V gene are MDHEN and SYDVKM. CDR3 DNA: TGTGCCAGCAGCCCCCCCCAAAATGAGCAGTTCTTC. Encoded protein: CASSPPQNEQFF.

Only one count was recorded for this clone. The chain has TRBV3-1 (or the pseudogene TRBV3-2) and TRBJ2-5; 15 nucleotides align to TRBD2. The ends lost 4 bases at V and 2 bases at J; junction bases unmatched: 2. Germline CDR1 reads LGHDT; CDR2 reads YNNKEL (reference sequence). There are 16 residues in the CDR3. In DNA form, the CDR3 reads TGTGCCAGCAGCCCGGGGACTAGCGGGGGGCAAGAGACCCAGTACTTC. Translation: CASSPGTSGGQETQYF.